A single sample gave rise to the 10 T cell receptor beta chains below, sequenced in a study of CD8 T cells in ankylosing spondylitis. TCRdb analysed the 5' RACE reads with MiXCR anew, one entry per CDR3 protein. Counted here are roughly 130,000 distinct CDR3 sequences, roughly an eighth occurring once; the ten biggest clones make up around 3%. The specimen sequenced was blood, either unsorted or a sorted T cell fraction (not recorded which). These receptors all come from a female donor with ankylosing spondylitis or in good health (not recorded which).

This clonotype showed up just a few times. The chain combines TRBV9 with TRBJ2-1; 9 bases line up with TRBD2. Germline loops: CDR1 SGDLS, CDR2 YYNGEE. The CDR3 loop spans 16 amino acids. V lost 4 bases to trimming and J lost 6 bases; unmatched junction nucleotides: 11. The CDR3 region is CASSPAGIAGVNEQFF. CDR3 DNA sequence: TGTGCCAGCAGCCCTGCGGGGATAGCGGGAGTCAATGAGCAGTTCTTC. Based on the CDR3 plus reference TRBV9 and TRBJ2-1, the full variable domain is DSGVTQTPKHLITATGQRVTLRCSPRSGDLSVYWYQQSLDQGLQFLIQYYNGEERAKGNILERFSAQQFPDLHSELNLSSLELGDSALYFCASSPAGIAGVNEQFFGPGTRLTVL.

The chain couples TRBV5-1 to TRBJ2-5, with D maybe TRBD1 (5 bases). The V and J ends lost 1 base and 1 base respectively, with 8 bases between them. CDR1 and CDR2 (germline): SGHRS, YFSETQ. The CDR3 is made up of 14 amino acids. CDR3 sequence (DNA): TGCGCCAGCAGCTTGAGTGGGGCCCAAGAGACCCAGTACTTC. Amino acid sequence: CASSLSGAQETQYF.

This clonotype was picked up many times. CDR3 DNA sequence: TGTGCCAGCAGCTTAACGGGGCGAGATACGCAGTATTTT. This sequence encodes CASSLTGRDTQYF. The chain has TRBV7-3 and TRBJ2-3; a weak D match, TRBD1 (5 bases). There are 13 residues in the CDR3. V lost 0 bases to trimming and J lost 5 bases, with 6 bases between them. CDR1 SGHTA and CDR2 FQGTGA come from the germline V gene.

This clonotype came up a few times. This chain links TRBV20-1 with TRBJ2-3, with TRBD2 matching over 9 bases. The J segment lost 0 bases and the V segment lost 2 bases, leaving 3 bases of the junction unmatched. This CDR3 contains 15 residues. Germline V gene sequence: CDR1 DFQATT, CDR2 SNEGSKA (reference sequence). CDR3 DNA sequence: TGCAGTGCTAGAAGGCTAGCGGGAAGCACAGATACGCAGTATTTT. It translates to CSARRLAGSTDTQYF.

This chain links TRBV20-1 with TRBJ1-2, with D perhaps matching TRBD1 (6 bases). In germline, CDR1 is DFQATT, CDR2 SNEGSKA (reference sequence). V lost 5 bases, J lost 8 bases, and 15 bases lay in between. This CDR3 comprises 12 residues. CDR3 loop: CSARKQGRGYTF. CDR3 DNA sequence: TGCAGTGCTCGGAAACAGGGTCGGGGCTACACCTTC.

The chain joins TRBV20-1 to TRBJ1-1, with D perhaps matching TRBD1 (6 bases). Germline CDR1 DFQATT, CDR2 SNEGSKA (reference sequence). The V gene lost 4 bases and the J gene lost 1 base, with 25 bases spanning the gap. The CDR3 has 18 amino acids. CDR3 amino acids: CSAIQTRDTRGRNTEAFF. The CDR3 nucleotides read TGCAGTGCTATACAGACCCGGGACACGCGGGGTAGGAACACTGAAGCTTTCTTT.

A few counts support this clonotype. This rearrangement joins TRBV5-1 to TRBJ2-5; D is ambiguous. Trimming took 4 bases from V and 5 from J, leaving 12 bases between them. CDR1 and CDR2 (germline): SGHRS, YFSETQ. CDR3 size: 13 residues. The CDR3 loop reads CASSGSGWETQYF. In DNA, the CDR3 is TGCGCCAGCAGCGGCAGTGGTTGGGAGACCCAGTACTTC.

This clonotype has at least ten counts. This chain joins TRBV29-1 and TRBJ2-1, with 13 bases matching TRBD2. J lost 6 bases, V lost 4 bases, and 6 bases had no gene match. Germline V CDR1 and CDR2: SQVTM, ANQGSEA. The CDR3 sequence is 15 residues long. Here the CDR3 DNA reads TGCAGCGTTGGACTGGGACTAGCGGGGCGCAATGAGCAGTTCTTC. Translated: CSVGLGLAGRNEQFF.

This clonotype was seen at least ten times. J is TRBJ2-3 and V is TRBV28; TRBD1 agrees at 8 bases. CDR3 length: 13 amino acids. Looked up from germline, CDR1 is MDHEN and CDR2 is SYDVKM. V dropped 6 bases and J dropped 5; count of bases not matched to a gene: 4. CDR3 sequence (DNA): TGTGCCAGCAGCCCAGGGGGCAAAGATACGCAGTATTTT. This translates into CASSPGGKDTQYF.

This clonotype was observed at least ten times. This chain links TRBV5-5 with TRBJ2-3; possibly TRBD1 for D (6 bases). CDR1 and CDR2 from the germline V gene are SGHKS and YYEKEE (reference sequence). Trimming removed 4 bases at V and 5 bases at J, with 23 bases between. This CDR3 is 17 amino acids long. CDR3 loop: CASSTVSAGVDRDTQYF. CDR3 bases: TGTGCCAGCAGCACAGTATCCGCAGGGGTTGATAGAGATACGCAGTATTTT. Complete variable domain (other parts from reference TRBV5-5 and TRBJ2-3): DAGVTQSPTHLIKTRGQQVTLRCSPISGHKSVSWYQQVLGQGPQFIFQYYEKEERGRGNFPDRFSARQFPNYSSELNVNALLLGDSALYLCASSTVSAGVDRDTQYFGPGTRLTVL.